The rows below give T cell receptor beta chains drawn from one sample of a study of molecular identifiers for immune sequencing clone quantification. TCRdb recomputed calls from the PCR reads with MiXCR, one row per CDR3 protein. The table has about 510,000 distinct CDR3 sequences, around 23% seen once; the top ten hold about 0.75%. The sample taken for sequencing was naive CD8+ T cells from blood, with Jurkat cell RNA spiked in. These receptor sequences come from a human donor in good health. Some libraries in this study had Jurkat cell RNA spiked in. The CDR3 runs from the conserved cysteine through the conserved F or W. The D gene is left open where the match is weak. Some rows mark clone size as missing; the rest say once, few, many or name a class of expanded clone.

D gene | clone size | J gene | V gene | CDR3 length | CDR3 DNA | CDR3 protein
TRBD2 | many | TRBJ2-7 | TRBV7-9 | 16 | TGTGCCAGCAGCCCGACTAGCGGGGGGTCGACCTACGAGCAGTACTTC | CASSPTSGGSTYEQYF
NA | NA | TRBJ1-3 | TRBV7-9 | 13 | TGTGCCAGCAGCCCAGCGGCCGGAAACACCATATATTTT | CASSPAAGNTIYF
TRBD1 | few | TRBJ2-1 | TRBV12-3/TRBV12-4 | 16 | TGTGCCAGCAGTGACTCGAGTGACAGGGGGCTTAATGAGCAGTTCTTC | CASSDSSDRGLNEQFF
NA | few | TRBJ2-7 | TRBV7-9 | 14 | TGTGCCAGCAGCGCAAGTTTAGTTCTCTACGAGCAGTACTTC | CASSASLVLYEQYF
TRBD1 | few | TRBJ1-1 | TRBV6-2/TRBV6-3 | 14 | TGTGCCAGCAGATTGACAGGGGGGTTCACTGAAGCTTTCTTT | CASRLTGGFTEAFF
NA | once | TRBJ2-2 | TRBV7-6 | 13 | TGTGCCTGCAGCTTAGCGGTCGAGGGGGAGCTGTTTTTT | CACSLAVEGELFF
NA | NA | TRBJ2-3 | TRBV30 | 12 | TGTGCCTGCACTTCATCGATAGATACGCAGTATTTT | CACTSSIDTQYF
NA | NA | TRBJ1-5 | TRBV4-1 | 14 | TGCGCCAGCCGCCAAGATACGGTCAATCAGCCCCAGCATTTT | CASRQDTVNQPQHF
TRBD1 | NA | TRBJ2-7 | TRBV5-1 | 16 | TGCGCCAGCAGCTTGGCCTCTTGGGACAGGGCCGACGAGCAGTACTTC | CASSLASWDRADEQYF
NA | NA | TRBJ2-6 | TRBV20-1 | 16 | TGCAGTGCTAGAGACACCAGGGAAACTGGGGCCAACGTCCTGACTTTC | CSARDTRETGANVLTF
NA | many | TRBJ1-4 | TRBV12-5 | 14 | TGTGCTAGTGGACAAGACAGGTATAATGAAAAACTGTTTTTT | CASGQDRYNEKLFF
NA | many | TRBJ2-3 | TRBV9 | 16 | TGTGCCAGCAGCGTTGAAAGCGCATCTAGCACAGATACGCAGTATTTT | CASSVESASSTDTQYF
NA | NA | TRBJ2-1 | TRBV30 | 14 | TGTGCCTGGAGAGAAACCGGGATATCGGGCGTTCAGTTCTTC | CAWRETGISGVQFF
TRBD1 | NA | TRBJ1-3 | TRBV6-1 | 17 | TGTGCCAGCAGTGAATGGGAACAGGGGGCGTCTGGAAACACCATATATTTT | CASSEWEQGASGNTIYF
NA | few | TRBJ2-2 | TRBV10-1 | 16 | TGCGCCAGCAGCAACCTACAGGGCCCGAACACCGGGGAGCTGTTTTTT | CASSNLQGPNTGELFF
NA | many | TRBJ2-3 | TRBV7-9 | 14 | TGTGCCAGCAGCTTCGTCGGGAGTGCAGATACGCAGTATTTT | CASSFVGSADTQYF
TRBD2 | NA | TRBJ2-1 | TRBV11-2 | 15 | TGTGCCAGCAGCTTAGAAGTGACTAGCGGGACTGAGCAGTTCTTC | CASSLEVTSGTEQFF
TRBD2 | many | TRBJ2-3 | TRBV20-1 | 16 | TGCAGTGCTAGATGGCTAGCGGGAGTAAGAACAGATACGCAGTATTTT | CSARWLAGVRTDTQYF
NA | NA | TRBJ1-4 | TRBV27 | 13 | TGTGCCAGCAGGGGTGTGGGAGGGGAAAAACTGTTTTTT | CASRGVGGEKLFF
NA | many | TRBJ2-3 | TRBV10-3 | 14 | TGTGCCATCAGTGATATGGACAACACAGATACGCAGTATTTT | CAISDMDNTDTQYF
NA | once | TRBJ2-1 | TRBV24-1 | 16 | TGTGCCACCATTGAGGCCGGCGAGGCCCCGTACAATGAGCAGTTCTTC | CATIEAGEAPYNEQFF